Each of the 21 T cell receptor beta chains below was sequenced from the same sample in a study of shared clonotypes between healthy human individuals. Here immunoSEQ multiplex PCR was the method, and the copy in TCRdb shows in-frame clones only, minus some. The table includes about 2 million clones, around 96% detected once. Cells designated naive CD8 were CD45RO-negative and were positively selected for CCR7, with terminally differentiated effector memory CD45RA+ cells excluded. The sample was naive CD8+ T cells sorted from blood. Every receptor here comes from a man younger than 30 in good health.

The chain combines TRBV11-2 with TRBJ2-3; unclear D gene. Trimming stripped 0 bases from V and 6 bases from J, with 7 bases between. Germline-derived CDR1 and CDR2 are SGHAT and FQNNGV. CDR3 length: 13 amino acids. This chain's CDR3 is CASSLEGGDTQYF. The CDR3 DNA sequence: TGTGCCAGCAGCTTAGAAGGCGGTGATACGCAGTATTTT.

The chain uses TRBV7-9 and TRBJ1-1; TRBD1 is a possible D gene (5 bases). Trimming removed 4 bases at V and 7 bases at J, with 22 bases between. The CDR3 spans 16 residues. The germline CDR1 and CDR2 sequences are SEHNR and FQNEAQ (reference sequence). The CDR3 loop is CASSSGQGEWDSEAFF. The DNA of the CDR3 is TGTGCCAGCAGCTCTGGACAAGGCGAATGGGATAGTGAAGCTTTCTTT.

On this clone itself: One end of the junction does not line up with germline, which may come from a read error. The sample holds other DNA sequences that translate to the same CDR3. This rearrangement joins TRBV11-2 to TRBJ1-4; D is perhaps TRBD1 (5 bases). The CDR3 is made up of 15 amino acids. CDR1 SGHAT and CDR2 FQNNGV come from the germline V gene. The CDR3 sequence: CASSLDTGFNEKLFF. The DNA for the CDR3 is TGTGCCAGCAGCTTGGACACAGGCTTTAATGAAAAACTGTTCTTT.

This chain uses TRBV4-1 with TRBJ1-2, with a tentative D call TRBD1 (5 bases). V was cut by 1 base and J by 6 bases, with 15 bases left in between. This CDR3 region has 15 residues. CDR1 and CDR2 from the germline V gene are MGHRA and YSYEKL. Here the CDR3 reads CASSQVGREGDGYTF. The CDR3 DNA reads as TGCGCCAGCAGCCAAGTTGGCAGGGAAGGGGATGGCTACACCTTC.

The chain carries TRBV6-5 and TRBJ2-7; perhaps TRBD1 as D (6 bases). The length of the CDR3 is 15 residues. V lost 4 bases, J lost 2 bases, and 15 bases lay in between. Germline CDR1 reads MNHEY; CDR2 reads SVGAGI. CDR3 bases: TGTGCCAGCAGTTGGATACAGGGCTTAGCCTACGAGCAGTACTTC. Amino acid sequence: CASSWIQGLAYEQYF.

The gene calls are TRBV30 and TRBJ2-2; perhaps TRBD1 as D (6 bases). V was clipped by 4 bases and J by 3 bases, with 6 bases between them. The CDR3 length is 12 residues. The germline CDR1 and CDR2 sequences are GTSNPN and SVGIG (reference sequence). CDR3 residues: CAWKGDTGELFF. CDR3 nucleotide sequence: TGTGCCTGGAAGGGGGACACCGGGGAGCTGTTTTTT.

On this clone: Other DNA sequences from this sample encode an identical CDR3 as well. V and J are TRBV5-6 and TRBJ1-1; D call uncertain. V was clipped by 0 bases and J by 8 bases, with 8 bases between them. CDR1 and CDR2 (germline): SGHDT, YYEEEE. This CDR3 contains 12 residues. The CDR3 spells CASSLGVTEAFF. Written as DNA, the CDR3 is TGTGCCAGCAGCTTGGGGGTTACGGAAGCTTTCTTT.

The J gene is TRBJ2-1, the V gene TRBV7-9; 9 nucleotides agree with TRBD1. This CDR3 is built from 15 residues. The V and J ends lost 1 base and 8 bases, in that order; junction bases with no gene match: 6. The germline CDR1 and CDR2 sequences are SEHNR and FQNEAQ (reference sequence). CDR3 DNA: TGTGCCAGCAGCTTAGGCGACAGGGGGTATGATGAGCAGTTCTTC. This encodes CASSLGDRGYDEQFF.

The V call is TRBV29-1, the J call TRBJ2-7, with 7 bases lining up with TRBD1. The germline V gene encodes CDR1 SQVTM and CDR2 ANQGSEA. Trimming removed 0 bases from V and 5 bases from J; junction bases left unmatched: 7. The CDR3 covers 14 residues. The CDR3, as DNA: TGCAGCGTTGAAGATGAGGGGGCTAGCAACGAGCAGTACTTC. Translated, it gives CSVEDEGASNEQYF.

The chain uses TRBV9 and TRBJ2-2; D gene uncertain. The ends were cut back, 0 bases at V and 0 bases at J, with 12 bases in the middle. The CDR3 covers 17 residues. From germline, CDR1 is SGDLS and CDR2 YYNGEE. The CDR3 here is CASSVAWSTSNTGELFF. The CDR3 DNA reads TGTGCCAGCAGCGTAGCGTGGAGCACCTCGAACACCGGGGAGCTGTTTTTT. Looking up the rest from reference TRBV9 and TRBJ2-2 gives the full variable domain: DSGVTQTPKHLITATGQRVTLRCSPRSGDLSVYWYQQSLDQGLQFLIQYYNGEERAKGNILERFSAQQFPDLHSELNLSSLELGDSALYFCASSVAWSTSNTGELFFGEGSRLTVL.

This clone was seen a single time. Other DNA sequences in the same sample also yield this CDR3. The chain joins TRBV2 to TRBJ2-7, with D possibly being TRBD1 (5 bases). The V end lost 6 bases, the J end lost 0 bases, and 9 bases lay between the germline ends. The CDR3 length is 13 residues. CDR1 SNHLY and CDR2 FYNNEI come from the germline V gene. The CDR3 bases are TGTGCCAGCAGCGACAGAAGCTCCTACGAGCAGTACTTC. Translated: CASSDRSSYEQYF. The full variable domain, completed using reference TRBV2 and TRBJ2-7, is EPEVTQTPSHQVTQMGQEVILRCVPISNHLYFYWYRQILGQKVEFLVSFYNNEISEKSEIFDDQFSVERPDGSNFTLKIRSTKLEDSAMYFCASSDRSSYEQYFGPGTRLTVT.

The chain employs TRBV9 and TRBJ2-3; 9 bases fit TRBD1. CDR3 length equals 17 residues. Germline loops: CDR1 SGDLS, CDR2 YYNGEE. J gave up 0 bases and V 3 bases, and 8 bases lay outside the gene matches. The CDR3 DNA reads as TGTGCCAGCAGCGATCGACCGGGACAGGGAAGCACAGATACGCAGTATTTT. Its translation: CASSDRPGQGSTDTQYF.

The chain recombines TRBV13 with TRBJ2-7; no clear D gene. This CDR3 is 13 amino acids long. Germline V CDR1 and CDR2: PRHDT, FYEKMQ (reference sequence). The V gene lost 4 bases and the J gene lost 4 bases, with 11 bases spanning the gap. CDR3 in amino acids: CASSSSEFYEQYF. The CDR3 DNA reads TGTGCCAGCAGCTCCTCCGAATTTTACGAGCAGTACTTC.

As concerns this clone: Other DNA variants within this sample encode the same CDR3. This chain joins TRBV15 and TRBJ1-3, with a tentative D call TRBD1 (5 bases). The CDR3 has 15 residues. V gave up 0 bases and J gave up 4 bases, with 10 bases separating them. Germline assignment: CDR1 LNHNV and CDR2 YYDKDF (reference sequence). The CDR3 DNA follows: TGTGCCACCAGCAGAGATAGGGGCTCCGGAAACACCATATATTTT. Translating it yields CATSRDRGSGNTIYF.

The chain carries TRBV6-1 and TRBJ1-2; TRBD1 matches at 9 bases. Germline values: CDR1 MNHNS, CDR2 SASEGT. The V and J ends lost 8 bases and 4 bases, in that order; junction bases with no gene match: 8. The CDR3 totals 14 residues. The CDR3 sequence: CASQGRDRAYGYTF. The CDR3 DNA reads TGTGCCAGCCAGGGCCGGGACAGGGCCTATGGCTACACCTTC.

For this clone: The sample holds other DNA sequences that translate to the same CDR3. This chain uses TRBV27 with TRBJ1-1; no clear D gene. The germline V gene has CDR1 MNHEY and CDR2 SMNVEV (reference sequence). V gave up 3 bases and J gave up 1 base, with 9 bases separating them. This CDR3 contains 14 residues. The CDR3 loop reads CASSFVGANTEAFF. CDR3 in DNA: TGTGCCAGCAGTTTCGTGGGAGCGAACACTGAAGCTTTCTTT.

This chain uses TRBV10-1 with TRBJ2-7, with no clear D. Trimming removed 0 bases from V and 4 bases from J, with 16 bases in between. Germline V CDR1 and CDR2: WNHNN, SYGVQD (reference sequence). The CDR3 contains 16 residues. CDR3 sequence: CASSESDPGVAYEQYF. CDR3 DNA: TGCGCCAGCAGTGAGTCGGATCCCGGAGTTGCGTACGAGCAGTACTTC.

The chain combines TRBV6-1 with TRBJ1-1, with TRBD1 as a possible D gene (6 bases). V was cut by 11 bases and J by 4 bases, with 17 bases left in between. Germline CDR1 and CDR2: MNHNS and SASEGT. This CDR3 comprises 13 residues. DNA for the CDR3: TGTGCCCTAACTCCAGGGGCGAGCACTGAAGCTTTCTTT. Translating gives CALTPGASTEAFF.

The V and J genes are TRBV5-4 and TRBJ2-3, with unresolved D. This CDR3 comprises 11 residues. Germline CDR1 reads SGHNT; CDR2 reads YYREEE (reference sequence). Trimming removed 5 bases at V and 2 bases at J, with 3 bases between. CDR3 coding DNA: TGTGCCAGCAGGGACACAGATACGCAGTATTTT. Residues: CASRDTDTQYF.

Notes on this clone: Distinct nucleotide sequences in the sample also encode this CDR3. The V call is TRBV4-3, the J call TRBJ2-3; D not resolved. This CDR3 region has 14 residues. Trimming took off 1 base at V and 1 base at J, with 6 bases between the two ends. The V gene's germline CDR1 is LGHNA and CDR2 YSLEER. In DNA form, the CDR3 reads TGCGCCAGCAGCCAAGGTTTGGGCACAGATACGCAGTATTTT. This sequence encodes CASSQGLGTDTQYF.

V and J are TRBV4-3 and TRBJ1-6; D unclear. Between the trimmed V and J ends, which lost 5 bases and 7 bases, there was a span of 18 bases. The V gene's germline CDR1 is LGHNA and CDR2 YSLEER. The CDR3 has 16 residues. The CDR3 DNA sequence: TGCGCCAGCAGCTTGAGTAGTGTGATTGGGAATTCACCCCTCCACTTT. Translated: CASSLSSVIGNSPLHF.